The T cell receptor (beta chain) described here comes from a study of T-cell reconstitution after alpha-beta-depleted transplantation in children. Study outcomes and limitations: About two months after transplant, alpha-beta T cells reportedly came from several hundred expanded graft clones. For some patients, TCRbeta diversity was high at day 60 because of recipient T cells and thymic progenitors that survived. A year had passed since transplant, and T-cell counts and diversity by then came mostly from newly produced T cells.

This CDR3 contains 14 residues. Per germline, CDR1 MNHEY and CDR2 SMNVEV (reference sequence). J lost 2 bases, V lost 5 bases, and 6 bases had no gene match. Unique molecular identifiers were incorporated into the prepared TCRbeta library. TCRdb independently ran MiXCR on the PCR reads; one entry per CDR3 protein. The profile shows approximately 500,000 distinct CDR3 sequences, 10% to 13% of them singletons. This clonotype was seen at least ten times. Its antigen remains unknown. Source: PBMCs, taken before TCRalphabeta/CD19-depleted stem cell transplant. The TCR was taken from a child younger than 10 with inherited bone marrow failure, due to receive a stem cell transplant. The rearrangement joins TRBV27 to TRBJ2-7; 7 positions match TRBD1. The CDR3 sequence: CASSRRQGTYEQYF. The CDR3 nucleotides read TGTGCCAGCAGTCGCAGACAGGGAACCTACGAGCAGTACTTC.